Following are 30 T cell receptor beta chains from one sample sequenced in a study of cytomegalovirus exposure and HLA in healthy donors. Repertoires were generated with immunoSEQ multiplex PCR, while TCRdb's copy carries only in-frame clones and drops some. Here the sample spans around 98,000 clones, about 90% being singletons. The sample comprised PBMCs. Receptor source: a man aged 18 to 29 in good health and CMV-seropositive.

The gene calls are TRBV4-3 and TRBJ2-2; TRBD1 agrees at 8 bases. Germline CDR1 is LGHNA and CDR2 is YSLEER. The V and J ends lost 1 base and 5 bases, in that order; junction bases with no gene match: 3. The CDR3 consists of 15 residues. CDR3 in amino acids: CASSQGTGRTGELFF. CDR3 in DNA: TGCGCCAGCAGCCAAGGGACAGGGAGGACCGGGGAGCTGTTTTTT.

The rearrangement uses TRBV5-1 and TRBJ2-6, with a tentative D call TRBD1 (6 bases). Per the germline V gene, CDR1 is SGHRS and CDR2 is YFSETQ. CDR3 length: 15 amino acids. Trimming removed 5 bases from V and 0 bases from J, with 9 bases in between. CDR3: CASRTGASGANVLTF. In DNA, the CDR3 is TGCGCCAGCAGGACAGGCGCCTCTGGGGCCAACGTCCTGACTTTC.

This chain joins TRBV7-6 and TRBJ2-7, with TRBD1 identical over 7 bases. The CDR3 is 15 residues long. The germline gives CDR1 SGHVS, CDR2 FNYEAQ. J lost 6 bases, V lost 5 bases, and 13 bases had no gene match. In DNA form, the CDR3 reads TGTGCCAGCAGCCCTGACTCCGGGACAGCCTTCGAGCAGTACTTC. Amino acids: CASSPDSGTAFEQYF.

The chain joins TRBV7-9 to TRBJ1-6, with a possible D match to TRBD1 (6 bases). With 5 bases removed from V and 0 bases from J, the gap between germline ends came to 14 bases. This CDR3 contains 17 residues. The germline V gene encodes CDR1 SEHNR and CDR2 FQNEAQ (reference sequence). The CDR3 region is CASSATGPSSYNSPLHF. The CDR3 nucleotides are TGTGCCAGCAGCGCCACAGGGCCTAGCTCCTATAATTCACCCCTCCACTTT. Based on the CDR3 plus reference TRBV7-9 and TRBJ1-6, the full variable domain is DTGVSQNPRHKITKRGQNVTFRCDPISEHNRLYWYRQTLGQGPEFLTYFQNEAQLEKSRLLSDRFSAERPKGSFSTLEIQRTEQGDSAMYLCASSATGPSSYNSPLHFGNGTRLTVT.

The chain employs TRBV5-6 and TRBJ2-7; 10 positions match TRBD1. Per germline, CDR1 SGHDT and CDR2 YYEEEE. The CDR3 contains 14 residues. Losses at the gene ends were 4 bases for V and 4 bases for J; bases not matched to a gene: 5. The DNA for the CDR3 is TGTGCCAGCAGCGCGGGACAGGGGCCTTACGAGCAGTACTTC. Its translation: CASSAGQGPYEQYF. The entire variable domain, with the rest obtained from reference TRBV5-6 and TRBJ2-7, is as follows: DAGVTQSPTHLIKTRGQQVTLRCSPKSGHDTVSWYQQALGQGPQFIFQYYEEEERQRGNFPDRFSGHQFPNYSSELNVNALLLGDSALYLCASSAGQGPYEQYFGPGTRLTVT.

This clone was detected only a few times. The CDR3 coding sequence is TGTGCCAGCAGTTATGTTGAGGATTCACCCCTCCACTTT. Residues: CASSYVEDSPLHF. The V gene is TRBV6-6, the J gene TRBJ1-6, with D unresolved. Germline CDR1 is MNHNY and CDR2 is SVGAGI (reference sequence). V gave up 3 bases and J gave up 8 bases, with 8 bases separating them. The CDR3 sequence is 13 residues long.

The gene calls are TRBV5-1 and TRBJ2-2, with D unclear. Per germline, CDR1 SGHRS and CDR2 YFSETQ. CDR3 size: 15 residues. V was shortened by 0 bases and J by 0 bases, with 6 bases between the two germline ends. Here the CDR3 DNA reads TGCGCCAGCAGCTTGGGGGCCGCGAACACCGGGGAGCTGTTTTTT. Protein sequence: CASSLGAANTGELFF.

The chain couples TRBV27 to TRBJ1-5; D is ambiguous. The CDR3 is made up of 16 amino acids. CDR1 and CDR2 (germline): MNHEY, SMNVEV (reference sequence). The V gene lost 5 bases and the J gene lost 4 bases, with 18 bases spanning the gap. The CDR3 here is CASSPIGGSWNQPQHF. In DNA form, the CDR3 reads TGTGCCAGCAGTCCCATTGGCGGGTCTTGGAATCAGCCCCAGCATTTT.

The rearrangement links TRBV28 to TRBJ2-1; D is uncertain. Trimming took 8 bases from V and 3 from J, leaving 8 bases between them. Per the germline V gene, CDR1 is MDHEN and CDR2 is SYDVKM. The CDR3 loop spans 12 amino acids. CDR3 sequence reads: CASLAGYNEQFF. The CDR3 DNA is TGTGCCAGCCTCGCCGGCTACAATGAGCAGTTCTTC.

The CDR3 loop is CASSQDMVGGGQPQHF. CDR3 nucleotides: TGCGCCAGCAGCCAAGACATGGTAGGGGGCGGTCAGCCCCAGCATTTT. The chain links TRBV4-3 to TRBJ1-5; 7 bases are shared with TRBD1. The germline V gene has CDR1 LGHNA and CDR2 YSLEER. The ends lost 0 bases at V and 6 bases at J; junction bases unmatched: 8. The CDR3 loop spans 16 amino acids.

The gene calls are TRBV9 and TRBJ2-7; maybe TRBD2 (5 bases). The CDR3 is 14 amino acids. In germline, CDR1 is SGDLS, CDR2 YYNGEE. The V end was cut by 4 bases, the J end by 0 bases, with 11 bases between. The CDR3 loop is CASSTSAGSYEQYF. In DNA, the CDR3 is TGTGCCAGCAGCACTTCCGCGGGCTCCTACGAGCAGTACTTC.

CDR3 loop: CASSQGPEKLFF. Written as DNA, the CDR3 is TGCGCCAGCAGCCAAGGTCCGGAAAAACTGTTTTTT. The V and J genes are TRBV4-3 and TRBJ1-4; D unresolved. Per the germline V gene, CDR1 is LGHNA and CDR2 is YSLEER. Deletions cut 1 base from V and 8 bases from J, with 5 bases between. The CDR3 length is 12 residues.

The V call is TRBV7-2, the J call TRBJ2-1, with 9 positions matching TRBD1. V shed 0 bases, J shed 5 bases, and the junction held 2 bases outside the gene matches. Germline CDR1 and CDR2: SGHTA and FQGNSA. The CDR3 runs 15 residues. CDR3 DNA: TGTGCCAGCAGCTTAGCGGGACAGGGTCACAATGAGCAGTTCTTC. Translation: CASSLAGQGHNEQFF.

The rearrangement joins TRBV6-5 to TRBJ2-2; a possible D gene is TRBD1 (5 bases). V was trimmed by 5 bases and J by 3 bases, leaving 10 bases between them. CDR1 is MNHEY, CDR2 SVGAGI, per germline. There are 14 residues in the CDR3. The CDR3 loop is CASSTGWDTGELFF. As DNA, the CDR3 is TGTGCCAGCAGTACAGGTTGGGACACCGGGGAGCTGTTTTTT.

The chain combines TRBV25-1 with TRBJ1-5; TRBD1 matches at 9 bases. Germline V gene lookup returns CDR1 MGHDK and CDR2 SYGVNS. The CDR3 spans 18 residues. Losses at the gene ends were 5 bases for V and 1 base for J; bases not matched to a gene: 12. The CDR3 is CASSPSGQGSWSNQPQHF. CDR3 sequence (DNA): TGTGCCAGCAGTCCTTCGGGACAGGGAAGTTGGAGCAATCAGCCCCAGCATTTT.

CDR3 region: CASSLTPFRLAGTYEQYF. The CDR3 DNA follows: TGTGCCAGCAGTTTAACCCCTTTTCGGCTAGCGGGGACCTACGAGCAGTACTTC. The chain uses TRBV28 and TRBJ2-7; 9 bases fit TRBD2. Germline trimming cut 2 bases from V and 2 bases from J; bases unmatched to any gene: 13. This CDR3 has 18 residues. Germline V CDR1 and CDR2: MDHEN, SYDVKM.

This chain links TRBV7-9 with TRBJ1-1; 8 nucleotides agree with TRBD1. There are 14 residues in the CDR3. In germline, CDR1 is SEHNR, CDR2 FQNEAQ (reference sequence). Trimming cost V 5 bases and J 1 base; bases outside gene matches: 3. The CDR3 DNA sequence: TGTGCCAGCAGCAAGGACAGGGCGAACACTGAAGCTTTCTTT. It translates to CASSKDRANTEAFF.

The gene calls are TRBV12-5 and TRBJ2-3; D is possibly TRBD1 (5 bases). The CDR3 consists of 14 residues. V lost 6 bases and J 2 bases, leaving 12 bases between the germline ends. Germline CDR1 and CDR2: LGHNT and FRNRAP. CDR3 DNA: TGTGCTAGTGGCCCGAAGGGGTTCACAGATACGCAGTATTTT. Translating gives CASGPKGFTDTQYF.

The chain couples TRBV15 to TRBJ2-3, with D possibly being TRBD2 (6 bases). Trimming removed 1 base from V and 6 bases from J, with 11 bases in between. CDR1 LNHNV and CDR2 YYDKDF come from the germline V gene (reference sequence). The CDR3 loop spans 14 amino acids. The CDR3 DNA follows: TGTGCCACCAGCAGAGGGGGGGAGGACGATACGCAGTATTTT. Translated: CATSRGGEDDTQYF.

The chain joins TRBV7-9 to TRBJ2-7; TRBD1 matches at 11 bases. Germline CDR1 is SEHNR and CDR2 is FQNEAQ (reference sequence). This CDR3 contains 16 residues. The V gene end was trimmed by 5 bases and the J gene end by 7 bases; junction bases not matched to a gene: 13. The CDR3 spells CASSVLGQGGIWEQYF. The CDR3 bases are TGTGCCAGCAGCGTACTGGGACAGGGGGGTATATGGGAGCAGTACTTC.

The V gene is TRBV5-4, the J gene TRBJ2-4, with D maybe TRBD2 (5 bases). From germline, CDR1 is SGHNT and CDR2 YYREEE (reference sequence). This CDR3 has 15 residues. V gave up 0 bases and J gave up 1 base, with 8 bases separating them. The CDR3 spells CASSLAGSAKNIQYF. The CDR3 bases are TGTGCCAGCAGCTTGGCGGGGTCGGCCAAAAACATTCAGTACTTC.

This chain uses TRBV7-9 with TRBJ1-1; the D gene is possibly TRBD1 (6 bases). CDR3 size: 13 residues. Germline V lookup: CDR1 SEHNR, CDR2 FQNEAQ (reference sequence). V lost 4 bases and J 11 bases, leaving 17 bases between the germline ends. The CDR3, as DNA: TGTGCCAGCAGCTACACAAGAACAGGGCGGGCTTTCTTT. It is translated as CASSYTRTGRAFF.

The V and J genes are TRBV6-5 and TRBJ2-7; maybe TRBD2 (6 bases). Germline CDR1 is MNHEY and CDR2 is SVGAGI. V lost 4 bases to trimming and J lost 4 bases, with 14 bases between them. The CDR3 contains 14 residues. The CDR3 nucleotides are TGTGCCAGCAGTTCATTGCGGGGATATTACGAGCAGTACTTC. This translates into CASSSLRGYYEQYF.

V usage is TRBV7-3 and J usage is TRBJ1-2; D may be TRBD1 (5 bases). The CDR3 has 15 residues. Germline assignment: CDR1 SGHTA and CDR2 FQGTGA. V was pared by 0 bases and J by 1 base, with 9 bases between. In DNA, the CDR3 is TGTGCCAGCAGCTTAACGGGGGGGAGTAACTATGGCTACACCTTC. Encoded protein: CASSLTGGSNYGYTF.

For the CDR3, the DNA is TGTGCCAGCAGCTTTTTTGGTCCGGGAGTGGGGGATGAGCAGTTCTTC. As protein: CASSFFGPGVGDEQFF. This sequence joins TRBV7-3 and TRBJ2-1; tentatively, D is TRBD2 (6 bases). Per the germline V gene, CDR1 is SGHTA and CDR2 is FQGTGA. V lost 3 bases, J lost 8 bases, and 20 bases lay in between. This CDR3 contains 16 residues.

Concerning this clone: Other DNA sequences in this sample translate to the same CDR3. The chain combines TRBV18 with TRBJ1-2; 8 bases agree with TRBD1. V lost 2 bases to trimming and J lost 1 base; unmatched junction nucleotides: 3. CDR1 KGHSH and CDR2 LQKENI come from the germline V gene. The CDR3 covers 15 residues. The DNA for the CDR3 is TGTGCCAGCTCACCAGACAGGGGAGTTAACTATGGCTACACCTTC. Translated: CASSPDRGVNYGYTF.

CDR3 sequence: CAIRSTQGIGSSYNSPLHF. The CDR3 nucleotides are TGTGCCATCAGGTCAACTCAGGGTATTGGAAGCTCCTATAATTCACCCCTCCACTTT. V and J are TRBV10-3 and TRBJ1-6; perhaps TRBD1 as D (5 bases). Trimming stripped 6 bases from V and 0 bases from J, with 21 bases between. The CDR3 length is 19 residues. CDR1 is ENHRY and CDR2 is SYGVKD in the germline V gene.

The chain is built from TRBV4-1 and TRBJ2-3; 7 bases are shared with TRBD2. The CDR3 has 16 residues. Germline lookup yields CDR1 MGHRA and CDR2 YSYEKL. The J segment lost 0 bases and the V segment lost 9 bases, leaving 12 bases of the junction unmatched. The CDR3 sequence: CASSTDSGRSTDTQYF. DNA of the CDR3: TGCGCCAGTTCAACTGATAGCGGGCGTAGCACAGATACGCAGTATTTT.

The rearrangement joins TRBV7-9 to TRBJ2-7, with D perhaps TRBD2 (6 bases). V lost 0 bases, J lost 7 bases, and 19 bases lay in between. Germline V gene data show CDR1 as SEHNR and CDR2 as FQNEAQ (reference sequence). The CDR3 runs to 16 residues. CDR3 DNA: TGTGCCAGCAGCTTAGCTTTGGGACTTGGCTTAGAAGAGCAGTACTTC. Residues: CASSLALGLGLEEQYF.

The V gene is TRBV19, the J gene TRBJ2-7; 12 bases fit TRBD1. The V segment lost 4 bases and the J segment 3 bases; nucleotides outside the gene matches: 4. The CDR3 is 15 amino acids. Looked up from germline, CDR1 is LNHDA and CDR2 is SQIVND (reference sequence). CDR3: CASSTGTGGLYEQYF. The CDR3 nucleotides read TGTGCCAGTAGTACTGGGACAGGGGGCCTCTACGAGCAGTACTTC.